This T cell receptor (beta chain) appears in the sequencing data of a study of blood T cells in healthy people across ages. The study drew donors from healthy Caucasian individuals in Russia aged 6 to 90. The use of a sample-barcoded 5' primer and a J-beta primer mix characterized a second PCR of roughly 6 to 11 cycles. TCRdb passed the 5' RACE reads through MiXCR, listing each CDR3 protein once. The sample contains around 1.5 million distinct CDR3 sequences, around 39% of which appear only once. The CDR3 spans 12 residues. From germline, CDR1 is LGHDT and CDR2 YNNKEL (reference sequence). The V gene lost 3 bases and the J gene lost 6 bases, with 5 bases spanning the gap.

Sequenced material: blood. The chain joins TRBV3-1 to TRBJ2-2; D remains unclear. The receptor was derived from a young woman in good health. The CDR3 is CASSHSSGELFF. The CDR3 nucleotides read TGTGCCAGCAGCCATAGCTCCGGGGAGCTGTTTTTT.